This TCR beta chain was profiled in a study of CD8 T cells in ankylosing spondylitis. General study results and limits: Disease-associated clones were reportedly significantly overrepresented in matched ankylosing spondylitis synovial fluid. Characteristic of ankylosing spondylitis blood, it appeared, was a TCR beta motif comprising about eight highly homologous variants. Past studies reported some motif variants in reactive arthritis synovial fluid and blood.

The CDR3 extends over 15 amino acids. V dropped 4 bases and J dropped 4; count of bases not matched to a gene: 8. The germline gives CDR1 SGDLS, CDR2 YYNGEE. This clonotype is labeled as medium-sized. As yet, its antigen is unknown. TCRdb re-derived calls from the 5' RACE reads in MiXCR, one entry per CDR3 protein. Of roughly 39,000 distinct CDR3 sequences in the sample, 2.7% were seen once. The sequence was obtained from a male donor with ankylosing spondylitis or in good health (not recorded which). The chain has TRBV9 and TRBJ2-7, with 10 bases fitting TRBD2. The source material was blood, either unsorted or a sorted T cell fraction (not recorded which). This CDR3 is CASSPGPSGRYEQYF. The DNA for the CDR3 is TGTGCCAGCAGCCCCGGGCCTAGCGGGAGATACGAGCAGTACTTC.